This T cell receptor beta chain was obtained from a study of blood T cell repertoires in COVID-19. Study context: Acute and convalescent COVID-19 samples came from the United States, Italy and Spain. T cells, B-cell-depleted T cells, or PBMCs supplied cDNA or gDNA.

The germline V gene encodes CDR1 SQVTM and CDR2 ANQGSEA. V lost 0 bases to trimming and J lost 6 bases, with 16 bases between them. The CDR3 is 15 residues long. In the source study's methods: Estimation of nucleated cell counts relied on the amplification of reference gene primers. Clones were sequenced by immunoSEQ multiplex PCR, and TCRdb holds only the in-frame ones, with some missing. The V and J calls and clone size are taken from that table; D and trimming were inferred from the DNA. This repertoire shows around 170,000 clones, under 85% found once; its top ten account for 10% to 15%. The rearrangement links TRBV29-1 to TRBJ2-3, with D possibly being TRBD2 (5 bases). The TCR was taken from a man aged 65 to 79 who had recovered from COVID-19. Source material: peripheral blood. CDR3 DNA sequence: TGCAGCGTTGAAGATCGAGGGCCGCCCGGGGATACGCAGTATTTT. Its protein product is CSVEDRGPPGDTQYF.